This T cell receptor beta chain was recorded in a study of blood T cell repertoires in COVID-19. Study-level background: From the United States, Italy and Spain came samples of acute and convalescent COVID-19. Nucleic acid was either cDNA or gDNA, and it came from T cells, B-cell-depleted T cells, or PBMCs.

Participants' own reports of clinical history determined their cohort assignment. Germline loops: CDR1 KGHSH, CDR2 LQKENI. V dropped 6 bases and J dropped 0 bases, with 14 bases sitting between them. This CDR3 has 15 residues. Per the authors' pipeline: Estimates of nucleated cell counts were drawn from the amplification of reference gene primers. Assay used: immunoSEQ multiplex PCR; TCRdb lists only in-frame clones, some missing. V and J calls and clone size come straight from that table; D and trimming were deduced from the DNA. The table has 120,000 to 150,000 clones, roughly 83% seen once; the top ten hold less than 7%.

Material: PBMCs or T cells enriched from blood (not recorded which). This sequence was found in a man between 35 and 55 years old with acute COVID-19. V usage is TRBV18 and J usage is TRBJ1-2; D unresolved. CDR3 loop: CASSTREAANYGYTF. CDR3 nucleotides: TGTGCCAGCTCGACCAGAGAGGCGGCTAACTATGGCTACACCTTC.